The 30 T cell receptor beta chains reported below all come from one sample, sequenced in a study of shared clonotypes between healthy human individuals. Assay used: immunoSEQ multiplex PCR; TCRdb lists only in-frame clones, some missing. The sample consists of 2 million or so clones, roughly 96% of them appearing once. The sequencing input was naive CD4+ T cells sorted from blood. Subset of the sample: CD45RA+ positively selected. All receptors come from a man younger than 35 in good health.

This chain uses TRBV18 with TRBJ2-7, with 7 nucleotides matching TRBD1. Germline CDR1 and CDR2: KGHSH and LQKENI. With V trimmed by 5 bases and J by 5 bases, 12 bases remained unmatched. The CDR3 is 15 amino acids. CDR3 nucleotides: TGTGCCAGCTCAGCCCTGACAGGGCATCTCCACGAGCAGTACTTC. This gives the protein CASSALTGHLHEQYF.

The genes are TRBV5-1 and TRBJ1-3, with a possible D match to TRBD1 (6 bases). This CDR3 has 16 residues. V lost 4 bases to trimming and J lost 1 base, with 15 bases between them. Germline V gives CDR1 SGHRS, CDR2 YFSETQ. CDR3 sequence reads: CASSTDSTQSGNTIYF. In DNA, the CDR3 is TGCGCCAGCAGCACGGACAGCACCCAGTCTGGAAACACCATATATTTT.

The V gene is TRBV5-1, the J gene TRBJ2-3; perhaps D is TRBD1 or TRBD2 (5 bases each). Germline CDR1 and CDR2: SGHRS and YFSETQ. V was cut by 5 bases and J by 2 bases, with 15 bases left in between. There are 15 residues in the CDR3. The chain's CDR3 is CASRPGPGSTDTQYF. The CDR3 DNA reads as TGCGCCAGCAGACCAGGGCCGGGGTCCACAGATACGCAGTATTTT.

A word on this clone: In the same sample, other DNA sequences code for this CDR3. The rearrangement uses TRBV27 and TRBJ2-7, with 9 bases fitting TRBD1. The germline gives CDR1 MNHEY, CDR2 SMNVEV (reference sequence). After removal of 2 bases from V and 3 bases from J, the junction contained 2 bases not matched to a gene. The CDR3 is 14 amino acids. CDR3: CASSLGQGFYEQYF. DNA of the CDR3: TGTGCCAGCAGTTTAGGACAGGGGTTCTACGAGCAGTACTTC.

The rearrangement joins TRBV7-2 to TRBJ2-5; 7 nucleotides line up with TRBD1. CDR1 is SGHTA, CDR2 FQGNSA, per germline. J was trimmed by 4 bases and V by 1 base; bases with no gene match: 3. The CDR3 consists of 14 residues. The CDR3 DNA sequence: TGTGCCAGCAGCTTAGACAGGGGAGCAGAGACCCAGTACTTC. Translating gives CASSLDRGAETQYF. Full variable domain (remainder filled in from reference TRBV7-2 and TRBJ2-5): GAGVSQSPSNKVTEKGKDVELRCDPISGHTALYWYRQSLGQGLEFLIYFQGNSAPDKSGLPSDRFSAERTGGSVSTLTIQRTQQEDSAVYLCASSLDRGAETQYFGPGTRLLVL.

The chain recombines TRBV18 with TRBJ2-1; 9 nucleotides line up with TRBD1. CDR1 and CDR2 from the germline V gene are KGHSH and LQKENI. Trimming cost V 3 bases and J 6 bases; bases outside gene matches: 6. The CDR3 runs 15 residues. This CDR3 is CASSPDRGLGNEQFF. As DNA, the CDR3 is TGTGCCAGCTCACCGGACAGGGGCCTGGGCAATGAGCAGTTCTTC.

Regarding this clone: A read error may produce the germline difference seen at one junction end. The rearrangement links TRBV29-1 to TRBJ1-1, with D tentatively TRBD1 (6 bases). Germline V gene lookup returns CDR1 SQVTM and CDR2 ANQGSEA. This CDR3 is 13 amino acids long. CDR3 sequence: CSVVRGARAEAFF. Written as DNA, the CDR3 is TGCAGCGTTGTGAGGGGGGCGCGGGCTGAGGCTTTCTTT. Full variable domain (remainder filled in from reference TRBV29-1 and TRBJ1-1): SAVISQKPSRDICQRGTSLTIQCQVDSQVTMMFWYRQQPGQSLTLIATANQGSEATYESGFVIDKFPISRPNLTFSTLTVSNMSPEDSSIYLCSVVRGARAEAFFGQGTRLTVV.

The CDR3 is CASSQDQETQYF. In nucleotides, the CDR3 is TGTGCCAGCAGCCAGGACCAAGAGACCCAGTACTTC. V gene TRBV6-5 combines with J gene TRBJ2-5; D unclear. CDR3 length equals 12 residues. The germline CDR1 and CDR2 sequences are MNHEY and SVGAGI. Trimming left V 6 bases short and J 0 bases short, with 5 bases between.

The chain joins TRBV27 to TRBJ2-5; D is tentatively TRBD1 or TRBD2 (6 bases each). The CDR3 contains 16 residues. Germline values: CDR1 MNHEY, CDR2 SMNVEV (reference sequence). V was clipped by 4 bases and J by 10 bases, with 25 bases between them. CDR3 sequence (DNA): TGTGCCAGCAGTTCCTTCGGACAGCCCGAGGGGGGTGGCCAGTACTTC. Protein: CASSSFGQPEGGGQYF.

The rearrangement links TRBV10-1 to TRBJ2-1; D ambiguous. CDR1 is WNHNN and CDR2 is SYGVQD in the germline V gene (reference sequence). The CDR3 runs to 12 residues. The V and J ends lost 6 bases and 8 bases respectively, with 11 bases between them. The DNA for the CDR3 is TGCGCCAGCAGCCACCTTTTGGATGAGCAGTTCTTC. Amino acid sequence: CASSHLLDEQFF.

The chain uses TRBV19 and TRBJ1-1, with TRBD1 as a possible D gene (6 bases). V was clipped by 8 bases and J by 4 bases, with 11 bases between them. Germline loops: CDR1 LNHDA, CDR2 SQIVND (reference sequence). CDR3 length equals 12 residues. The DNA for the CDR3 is TGTGCCAGTTTCAGGGGTAGCACTGAAGCTTTCTTT. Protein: CASFRGSTEAFF.

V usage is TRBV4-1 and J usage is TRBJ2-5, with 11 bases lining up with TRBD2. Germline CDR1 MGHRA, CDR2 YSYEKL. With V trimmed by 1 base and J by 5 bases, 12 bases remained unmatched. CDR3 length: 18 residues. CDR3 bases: TGCGCCAGCAGCCAAGTGGGAGGAGGTAGCGGGAGGGCCGAGACCCAGTACTTC. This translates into CASSQVGGGSGRAETQYF.

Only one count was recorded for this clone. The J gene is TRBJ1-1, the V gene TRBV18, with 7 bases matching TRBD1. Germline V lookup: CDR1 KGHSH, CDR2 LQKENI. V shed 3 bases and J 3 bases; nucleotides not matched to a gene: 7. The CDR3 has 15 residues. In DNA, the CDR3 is TGTGCCAGCTCACCCACGAGGGGGCAGGACACTGAAGCTTTCTTT. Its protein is CASSPTRGQDTEAFF.

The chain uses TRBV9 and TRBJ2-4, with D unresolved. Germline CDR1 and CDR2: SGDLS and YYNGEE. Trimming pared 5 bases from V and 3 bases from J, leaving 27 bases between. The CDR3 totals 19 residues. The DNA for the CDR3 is TGTGCCAGCAGTCCTCAGAGCCCGCTAGTCGAGTTAGGCAAAAACATTCAGTACTTC. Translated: CASSPQSPLVELGKNIQYF.

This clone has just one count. The CDR3, as DNA: TGTGCCAGCAGCAAAGTCAGGGCAGGGCACGGGGAGCTGTTTTTT. This translates into CASSKVRAGHGELFF. The chain combines TRBV21-1 with TRBJ2-2; TRBD1 is the table's D call, not checked against the DNA. TRBV21-1 is described as a pseudogene. This CDR3 contains 15 residues.

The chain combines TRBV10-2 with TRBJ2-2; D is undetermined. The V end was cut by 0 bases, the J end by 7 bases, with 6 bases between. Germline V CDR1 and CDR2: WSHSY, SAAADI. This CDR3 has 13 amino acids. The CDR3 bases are TGCGCCAGCAGTGAGTCGGTGGGCGGGGAGCTGTTTTTT. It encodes CASSESVGGELFF.

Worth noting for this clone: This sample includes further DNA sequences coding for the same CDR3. In DNA form, the CDR3 reads TGTGCCAGCAGGCGACAGGGGGCCACTGAAGCTTTCTTT. This translates into CASRRQGATEAFF. The rearrangement links TRBV6-5 to TRBJ1-1; 10 bases are a match to TRBD1. The CDR3 has 13 residues. Trimming took 6 bases from V and 4 from J; bases not matched to a gene: 2. The germline V gene encodes CDR1 MNHEY and CDR2 SVGAGI.

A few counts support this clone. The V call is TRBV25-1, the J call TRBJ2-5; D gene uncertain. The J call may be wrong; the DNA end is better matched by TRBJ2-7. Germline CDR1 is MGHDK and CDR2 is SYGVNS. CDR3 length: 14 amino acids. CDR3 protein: CASSLLGGRDEQYF. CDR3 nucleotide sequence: TGTGCCAGCAGTCTGCTAGGTGGGCGCGACGAGCAGTACTTC.

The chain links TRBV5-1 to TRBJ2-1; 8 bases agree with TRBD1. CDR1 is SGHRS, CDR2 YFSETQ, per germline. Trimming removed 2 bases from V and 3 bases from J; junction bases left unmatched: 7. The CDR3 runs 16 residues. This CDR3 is CASSLDPGQVYNEQFF. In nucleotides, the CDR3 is TGCGCCAGCAGCTTAGATCCGGGACAGGTCTACAATGAGCAGTTCTTC.

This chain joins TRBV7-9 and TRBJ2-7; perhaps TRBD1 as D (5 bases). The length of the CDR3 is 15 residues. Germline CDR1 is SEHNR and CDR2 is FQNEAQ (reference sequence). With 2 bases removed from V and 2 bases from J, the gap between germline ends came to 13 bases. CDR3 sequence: CASSLYSGHTYEQYF. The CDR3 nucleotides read TGTGCCAGCAGCTTATATTCCGGACATACCTACGAGCAGTACTTC.

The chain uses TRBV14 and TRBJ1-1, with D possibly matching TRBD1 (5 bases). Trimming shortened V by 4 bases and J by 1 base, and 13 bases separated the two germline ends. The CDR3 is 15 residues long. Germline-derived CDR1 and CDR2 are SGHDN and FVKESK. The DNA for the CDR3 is TGTGCCAGCAGCCCACGACGGGGGACGAACACTGAAGCTTTCTTT. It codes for CASSPRRGTNTEAFF.

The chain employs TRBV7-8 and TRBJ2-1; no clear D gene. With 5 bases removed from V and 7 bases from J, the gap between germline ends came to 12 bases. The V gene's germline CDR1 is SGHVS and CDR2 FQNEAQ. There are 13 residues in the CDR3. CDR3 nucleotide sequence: TGTGCCAGCAGCCCCTCTGAGAGGAATGAGCAGTTCTTC. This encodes CASSPSERNEQFF.

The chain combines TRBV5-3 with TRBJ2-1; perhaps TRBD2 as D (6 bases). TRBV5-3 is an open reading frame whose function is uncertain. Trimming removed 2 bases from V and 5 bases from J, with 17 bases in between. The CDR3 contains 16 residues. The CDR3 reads CARSFSGLARNNEQFF. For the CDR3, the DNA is TGTGCCAGAAGCTTTTCCGGGCTAGCGAGAAACAATGAGCAGTTCTTC.

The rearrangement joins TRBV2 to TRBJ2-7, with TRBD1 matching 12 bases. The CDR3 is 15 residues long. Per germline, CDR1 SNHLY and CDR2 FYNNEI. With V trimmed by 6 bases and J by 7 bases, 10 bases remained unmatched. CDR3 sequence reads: CASSDSRDRGREQYF. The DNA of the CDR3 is TGTGCCAGCAGCGATTCCCGGGACAGGGGGCGTGAGCAGTACTTC. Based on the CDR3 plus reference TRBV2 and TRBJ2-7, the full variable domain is EPEVTQTPSHQVTQMGQEVILRCVPISNHLYFYWYRQILGQKVEFLVSFYNNEISEKSEIFDDQFSVERPDGSNFTLKIRSTKLEDSAMYFCASSDSRDRGREQYFGPGTRLTVT.

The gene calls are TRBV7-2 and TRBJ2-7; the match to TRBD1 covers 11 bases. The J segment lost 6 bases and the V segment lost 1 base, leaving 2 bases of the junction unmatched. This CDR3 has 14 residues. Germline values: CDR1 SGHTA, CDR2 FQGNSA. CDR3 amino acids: CASSLGGTGGEQYF. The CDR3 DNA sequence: TGTGCCAGCAGCTTAGGTGGGACAGGGGGCGAGCAGTACTTC.

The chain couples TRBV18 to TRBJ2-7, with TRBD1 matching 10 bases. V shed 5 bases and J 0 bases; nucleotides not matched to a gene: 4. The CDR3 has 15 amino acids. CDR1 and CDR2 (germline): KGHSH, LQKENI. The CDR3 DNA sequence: TGTGCCAGCTCATCCGGACAGGGGGGCTCCTACGAGCAGTACTTC. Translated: CASSSGQGGSYEQYF.

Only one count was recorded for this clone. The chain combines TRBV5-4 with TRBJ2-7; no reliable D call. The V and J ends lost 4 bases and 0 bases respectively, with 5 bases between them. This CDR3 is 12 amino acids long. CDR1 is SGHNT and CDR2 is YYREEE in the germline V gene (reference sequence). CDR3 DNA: TGTGCCAGCAGCGCAAACTCCTACGAGCAGTACTTC. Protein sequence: CASSANSYEQYF.

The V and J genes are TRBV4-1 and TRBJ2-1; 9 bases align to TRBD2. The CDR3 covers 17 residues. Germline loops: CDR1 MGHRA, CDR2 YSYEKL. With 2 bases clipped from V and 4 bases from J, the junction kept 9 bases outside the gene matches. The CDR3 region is CASSQSSSGGPYNEQFF. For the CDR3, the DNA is TGCGCCAGCAGCCAATCGAGTAGCGGGGGCCCGTACAATGAGCAGTTCTTC.

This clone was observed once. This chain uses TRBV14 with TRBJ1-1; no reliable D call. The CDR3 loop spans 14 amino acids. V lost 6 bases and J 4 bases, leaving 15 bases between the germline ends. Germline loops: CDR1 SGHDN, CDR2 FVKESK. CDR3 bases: TGTGCCAGCAGTCTGGGTAATTTTCGCACTGAAGCTTTCTTT. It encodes CASSLGNFRTEAFF. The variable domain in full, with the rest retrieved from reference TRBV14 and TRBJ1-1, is EAGVTQFPSHSVIEKGQTVTLRCDPISGHDNLYWYRRVMGKEIKFLLHFVKESKQDESGMPNNRFLAERTGGTYSTLKVQPAELEDSGVYFCASSLGNFRTEAFFGQGTRLTVV.

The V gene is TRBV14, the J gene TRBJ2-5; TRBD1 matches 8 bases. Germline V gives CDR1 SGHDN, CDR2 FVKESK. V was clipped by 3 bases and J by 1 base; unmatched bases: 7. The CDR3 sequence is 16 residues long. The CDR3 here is CASSQRVDRGQETQYF. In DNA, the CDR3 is TGTGCCAGCAGCCAGAGGGTAGACAGGGGCCAAGAGACCCAGTACTTC. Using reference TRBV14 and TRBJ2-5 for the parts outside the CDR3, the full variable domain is EAGVTQFPSHSVIEKGQTVTLRCDPISGHDNLYWYRRVMGKEIKFLLHFVKESKQDESGMPNNRFLAERTGGTYSTLKVQPAELEDSGVYFCASSQRVDRGQETQYFGPGTRLLVL.